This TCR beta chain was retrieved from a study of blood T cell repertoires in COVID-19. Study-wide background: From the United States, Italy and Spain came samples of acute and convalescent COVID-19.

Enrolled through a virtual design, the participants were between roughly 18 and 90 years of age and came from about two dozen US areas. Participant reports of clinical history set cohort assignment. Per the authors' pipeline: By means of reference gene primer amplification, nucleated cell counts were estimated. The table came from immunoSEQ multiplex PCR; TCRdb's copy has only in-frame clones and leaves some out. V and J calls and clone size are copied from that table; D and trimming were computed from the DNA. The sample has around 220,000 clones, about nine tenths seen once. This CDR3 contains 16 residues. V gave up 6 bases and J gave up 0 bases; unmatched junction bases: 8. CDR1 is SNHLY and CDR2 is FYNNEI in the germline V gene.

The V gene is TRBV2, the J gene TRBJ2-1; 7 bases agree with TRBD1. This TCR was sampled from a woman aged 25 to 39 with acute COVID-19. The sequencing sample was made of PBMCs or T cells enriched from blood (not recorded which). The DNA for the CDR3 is TGTGCCAGCAGGTCTCAGGGGGTGAGCTCCTACAATGAGCAGTTCTTC. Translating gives CASRSQGVSSYNEQFF.